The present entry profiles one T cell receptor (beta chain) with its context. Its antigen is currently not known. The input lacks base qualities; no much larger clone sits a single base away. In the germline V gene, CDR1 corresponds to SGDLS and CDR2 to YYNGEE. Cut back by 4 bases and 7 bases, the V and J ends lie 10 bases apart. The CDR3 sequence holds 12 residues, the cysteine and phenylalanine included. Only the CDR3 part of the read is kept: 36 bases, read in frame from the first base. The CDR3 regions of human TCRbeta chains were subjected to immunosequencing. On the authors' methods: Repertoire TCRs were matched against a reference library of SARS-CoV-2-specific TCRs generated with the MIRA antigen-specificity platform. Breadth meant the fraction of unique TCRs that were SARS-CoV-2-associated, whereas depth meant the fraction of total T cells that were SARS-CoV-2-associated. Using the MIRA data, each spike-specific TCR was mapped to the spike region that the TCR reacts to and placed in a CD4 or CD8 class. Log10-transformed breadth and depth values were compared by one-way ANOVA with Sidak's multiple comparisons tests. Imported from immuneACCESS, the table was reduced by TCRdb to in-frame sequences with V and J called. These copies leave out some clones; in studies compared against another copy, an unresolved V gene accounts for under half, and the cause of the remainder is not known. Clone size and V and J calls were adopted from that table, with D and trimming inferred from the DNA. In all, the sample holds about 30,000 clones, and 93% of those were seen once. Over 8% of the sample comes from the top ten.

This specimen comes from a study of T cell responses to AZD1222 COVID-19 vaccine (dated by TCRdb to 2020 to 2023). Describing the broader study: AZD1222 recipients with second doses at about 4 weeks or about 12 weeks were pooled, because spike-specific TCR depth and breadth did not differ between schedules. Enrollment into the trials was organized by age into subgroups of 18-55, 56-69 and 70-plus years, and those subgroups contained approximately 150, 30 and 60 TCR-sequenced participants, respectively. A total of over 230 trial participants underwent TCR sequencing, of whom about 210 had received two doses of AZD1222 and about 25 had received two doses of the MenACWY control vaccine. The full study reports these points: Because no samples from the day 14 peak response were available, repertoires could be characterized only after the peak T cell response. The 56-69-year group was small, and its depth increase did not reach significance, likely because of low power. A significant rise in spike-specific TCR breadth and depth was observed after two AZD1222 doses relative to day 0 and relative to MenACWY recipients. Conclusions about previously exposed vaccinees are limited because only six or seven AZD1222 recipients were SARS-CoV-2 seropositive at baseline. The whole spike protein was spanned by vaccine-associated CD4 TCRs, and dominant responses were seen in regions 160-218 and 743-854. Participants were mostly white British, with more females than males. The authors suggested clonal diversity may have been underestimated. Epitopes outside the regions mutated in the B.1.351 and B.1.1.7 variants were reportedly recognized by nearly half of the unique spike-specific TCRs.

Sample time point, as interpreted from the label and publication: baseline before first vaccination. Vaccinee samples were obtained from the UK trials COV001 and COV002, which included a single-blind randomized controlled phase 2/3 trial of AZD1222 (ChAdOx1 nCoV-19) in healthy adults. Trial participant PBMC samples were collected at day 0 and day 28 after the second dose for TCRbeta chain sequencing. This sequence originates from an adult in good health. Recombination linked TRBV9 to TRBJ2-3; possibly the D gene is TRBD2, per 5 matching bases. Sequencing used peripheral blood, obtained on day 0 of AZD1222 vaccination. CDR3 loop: CASSSGGNTQYF. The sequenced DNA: TGTGCCAGCAGCTCCGGAGGAAATACGCAGTATTTT.